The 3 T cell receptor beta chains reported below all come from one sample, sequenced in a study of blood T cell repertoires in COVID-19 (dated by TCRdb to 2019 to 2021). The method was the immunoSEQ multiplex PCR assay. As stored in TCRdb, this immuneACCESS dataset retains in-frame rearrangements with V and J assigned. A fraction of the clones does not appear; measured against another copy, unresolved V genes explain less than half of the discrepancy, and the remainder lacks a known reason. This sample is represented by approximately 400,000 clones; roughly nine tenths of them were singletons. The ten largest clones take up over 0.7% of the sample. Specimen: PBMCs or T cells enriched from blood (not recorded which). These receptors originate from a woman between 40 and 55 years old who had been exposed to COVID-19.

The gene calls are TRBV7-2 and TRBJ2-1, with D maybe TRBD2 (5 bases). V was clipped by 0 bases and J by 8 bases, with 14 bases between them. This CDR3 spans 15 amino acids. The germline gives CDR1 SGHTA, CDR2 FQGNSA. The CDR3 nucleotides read TGTGCCAGCAGCTTAGCGACTACCTCGACGGATGAGCAGTTCTTC. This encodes CASSLATTSTDEQFF.

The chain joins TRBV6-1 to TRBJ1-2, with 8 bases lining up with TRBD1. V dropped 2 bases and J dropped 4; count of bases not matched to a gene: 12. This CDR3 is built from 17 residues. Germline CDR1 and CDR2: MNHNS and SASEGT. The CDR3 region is CASSERLRQGLGYGYTF. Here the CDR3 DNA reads TGTGCCAGCAGTGAACGGTTGAGACAGGGGTTAGGCTATGGCTACACCTTC.

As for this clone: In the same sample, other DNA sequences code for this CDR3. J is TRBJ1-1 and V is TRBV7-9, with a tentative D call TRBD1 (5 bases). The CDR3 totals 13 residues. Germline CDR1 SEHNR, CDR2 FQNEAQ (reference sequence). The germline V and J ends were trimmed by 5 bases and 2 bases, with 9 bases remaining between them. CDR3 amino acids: CASSPDSNTEAFF. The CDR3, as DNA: TGTGCCAGCAGCCCCGACAGTAACACTGAAGCTTTCTTT.